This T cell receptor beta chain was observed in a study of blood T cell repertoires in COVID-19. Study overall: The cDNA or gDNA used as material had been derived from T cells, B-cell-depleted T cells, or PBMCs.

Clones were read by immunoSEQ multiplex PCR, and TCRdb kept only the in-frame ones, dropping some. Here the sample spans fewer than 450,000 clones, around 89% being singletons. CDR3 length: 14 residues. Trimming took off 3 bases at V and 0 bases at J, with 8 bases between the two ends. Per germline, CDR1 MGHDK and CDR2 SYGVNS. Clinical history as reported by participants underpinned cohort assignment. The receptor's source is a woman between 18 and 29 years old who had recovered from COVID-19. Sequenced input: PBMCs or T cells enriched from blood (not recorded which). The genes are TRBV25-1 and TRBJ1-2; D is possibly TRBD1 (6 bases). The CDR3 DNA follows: TGTGCCAGCAGTGAGGACAGAACTAACTATGGCTACACCTTC. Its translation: CASSEDRTNYGYTF.